This T cell receptor (beta chain) was profiled in a study of cytomegalovirus exposure and HLA in healthy donors. General study findings and limits: Analysis performed later found 16,951 TCR beta sequences associated with HLA alleles at 0.05 false discovery rate. For most TCR beta V segments, an earlier analysis put the productive rate at about 90% or about 30% of the time. Despite most TCR sequences being rare, some public TCRs occurred in many donors. Under in vitro conditions, a few CMV-associated chains were confirmed as specific for CMV antigens.

With 60 Vbeta and 13 Jbeta primers, the PCR was carried out. TCRdb's copy holds only in-frame clones and misses some; the assay was immunoSEQ multiplex PCR. The sample records around 110,000 clones, nearly 75% being singletons. On this clone: Its cognate antigen is unknown.

V was cut by 6 bases and J by 1 base, with 13 bases left in between. The CDR3 is made up of 13 amino acids. Germline lookup yields CDR1 SQVTM and CDR2 ANQGSEA. This receptor was obtained from a man aged 25-45 years in good health and CMV-seropositive. The sample taken for sequencing was PBMCs. The V gene is TRBV29-1, the J gene TRBJ2-7; weak D call: TRBD1 (5 bases). CDR3: CSVALGLSYEQYF. CDR3 coding DNA: TGCAGCGTCGCCTTGGGGCTATCCTACGAGCAGTACTTC.